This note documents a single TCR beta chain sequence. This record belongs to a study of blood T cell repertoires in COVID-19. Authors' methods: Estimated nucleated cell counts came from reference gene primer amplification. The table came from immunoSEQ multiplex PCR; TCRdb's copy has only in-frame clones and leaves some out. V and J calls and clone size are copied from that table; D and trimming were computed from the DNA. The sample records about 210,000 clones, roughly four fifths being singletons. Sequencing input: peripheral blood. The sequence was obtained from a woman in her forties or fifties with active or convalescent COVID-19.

This chain's CDR3 is CASSLGPQVTGELFF. DNA of the CDR3: TGCGCCAGCAGCTTGGGCCCGCAGGTTACCGGGGAGCTGTTTTTT. The J gene is TRBJ2-2, the V gene TRBV5-1; D gene ambiguous. Germline-derived CDR1 and CDR2 are SGHRS and YFSETQ. The CDR3 loop spans 15 amino acids. Between the trimmed V and J ends, which lost 0 bases and 5 bases, there was a span of 11 bases.